A single sample gave rise to the 3 T cell receptor beta chains below, sequenced in a study of blood T cells in healthy people across ages. Then a second PCR, running roughly 7 to 11 cycles, was carried out with a sample-barcoded 5' primer and a J-beta primer mix. TCRdb recomputed calls from the 5' RACE reads with MiXCR, one row per CDR3 protein. The sample has approximately 730,000 distinct CDR3 sequences, roughly two fifths seen once; the top ten hold less than 25%. Sequencing was performed on blood. These receptors originate from an older woman in good health.

This clonotype was recorded at least ten times. V is TRBV9 and J is TRBJ2-5; D unresolved. The germline CDR1 and CDR2 sequences are SGDLS and YYNGEE. The V gene lost 1 base and the J gene lost 0 bases, with 7 bases spanning the gap. The CDR3 totals 14 residues. Here the CDR3 DNA reads TGTGCCAGCAGCGTAACAGACAACCAAGAGACCCAGTACTTC. This encodes CASSVTDNQETQYF.

The V gene is TRBV7-9, the J gene TRBJ2-7, with 13 bases lining up with TRBD2. This CDR3 is built from 15 residues. Losses at the gene ends were 6 bases for V and 4 bases for J; bases not matched to a gene: 6. Germline CDR1 and CDR2: SEHNR and FQNEAQ (reference sequence). The CDR3 DNA follows: TGTGCCAGCAGTTACGGGACTAGCGGGGCATACGAGCAGTACTTC. Translated, it gives CASSYGTSGAYEQYF.

This chain connects TRBV5-1 to TRBJ1-1; 7 nucleotides agree with TRBD1. V lost 5 bases, J lost 0 bases, and 4 bases stayed unmatched. This CDR3 is built from 14 residues. The germline V gene has CDR1 SGHRS and CDR2 YFSETQ. DNA of the CDR3: TGCGCCAGCAGTCGGGACAGCATGAACACTGAAGCTTTCTTT. It yields the protein CASSRDSMNTEAFF.